One T cell receptor beta chain is described in this entry. Its antigen is undetermined. This sample stems from a study of T cells in Graves' hyperthyroidism and ophthalmopathy. Overall study findings and caveats: Ophthalmopathy and stable hyperthyroidism were separated by a 13 V-J model.

TCR beta CDR3 regions were amplified from RNA. HTBI primers were the set used in a first-round RT-PCR of the TCR CDR3. TCRdb recomputed calls from the multiplex PCR reads with MiXCR, one row per CDR3 protein. Of about 700,000 distinct CDR3 sequences listed, less than 45% are singletons. The J segment lost 9 bases and the V segment lost 6 bases, leaving 11 bases of the junction unmatched. This CDR3 comprises 15 residues. Germline V gene data show CDR1 as SGHTA and CDR2 as FQGNSA. Uncontrolled infection, other autoimmune disease, pregnancy or lactation led to exclusion. Clinical symptoms, serum thyroxine and TRAb, thyroid ultrasound and orbital computed tomography were used for the diagnoses.

This TCR derives from an adult man with Graves' disease, either hyperthyroidism or ophthalmopathy (not recorded which). Material for sequencing was peripheral blood or thyroid tissue (not recorded which). The rearrangement links TRBV7-2 to TRBJ1-6; 7 bases are a match to TRBD1. Here the CDR3 DNA reads TGTGCCAGCAGAGACCTGACAGGGAACGGTTCACCCCTCCACTTT. It is translated as CASRDLTGNGSPLHF.